The present T cell receptor (beta chain) was sequenced within a study of blood T cell repertoires in COVID-19 (dated by TCRdb to about 2020). About the study as a whole: Samples from collaborators originated in the United States, Italy and Spain and spanned both the acute and convalescent phases of COVID-19. The prospective study material was composed of cDNA or gDNA derived from T cells, B-cell-depleted T cells, or PBMCs. Subjects who had been exposed to COVID-19, were actively infected with it, or had recovered from it provided the deeply sampled blood TCRbeta repertoires that made up the dataset. The repertoires were made available in a free public database intended to serve as a resource for research on the immune response to SARS-CoV-2. Samples were obtained from the ongoing ImmuneRACE study (first 160 participants) and from 1,200 or so subjects provided by 6 global collaborators. A de-identified subject ID, COVID-19 status, age in years and sex were almost always included in the sample metadata. Where available, HLA class I and class II types were obtained from metadata supplied by the sample provider rather than from assay-based typing. The research as a whole found: Clinical and demographic metadata were provided uncurated, with the amount varying by source and participant.

One collaborating source in Seattle enrolled patients while the patients were actively infected and followed the patients over time throughout the course of disease. Each collaborating institution followed its own protocols to collect whole blood in K2EDTA tubes. For TCRbeta analysis, collaborator samples were shipped as frozen whole blood, as isolated PBMCs, or as DNA extracted from either sample type. The V and J ends are trimmed by 0 bases and 2 bases, leaving 13 bases between them. The CDR3 sequence holds 16 residues, the cysteine and phenylalanine included. This entry keeps only the CDR3 DNA: 48 bases, framed from base 1. CDR1 LGHDT and CDR2 YNNKEL were looked up in the germline V gene (reference sequence). Concerning this clone: The antigen this receptor binds is unknown. No clone much larger than this one lies a single base away; base qualities are absent.

TCRbeta CDR3 regions were amplified from genomic DNA by means of the immunoSEQ Assay, a bias-controlled multiplex PCR. As for the authors' bioinformatics: The number of nucleated cells in each sample was estimated by amplification of reference gene primers within the assay. Sequence reads were collapsed and filtered to measure the absolute abundance of every unique TCRbeta CDR3 rearrangement. Productive Simpson clonality was computed per sample as the square root of Simpson's diversity index over productive rearrangements. This immuneACCESS table, as held by TCRdb, lists in-frame sequences with V and J called but not all clones. Of the missing ones, under half trace to an unresolved V gene in checked studies; the others have no known cause. V and J calls and clone size are as listed in that table; D and trimming were resolved from the DNA. This sample holds fewer than 300,000 clones; about 90% were observed only once. About 6% of the sample rests with the top ten.

Rearrangement joined TRBV3-1 (or the pseudogene TRBV3-2) to TRBJ2-5; a tentative D call is TRBD1 (5 bases match). Sequencing was performed on peripheral blood. This sequence originates from a woman in her fifties or sixties with COVID-19, enrolled during active disease. The CDR3 in this case is CASSQDIPGKQETQYF. The DNA is as follows: TGTGCCAGCAGCCAAGATATTCCAGGGAAGCAAGAGACCCAGTACTTC.